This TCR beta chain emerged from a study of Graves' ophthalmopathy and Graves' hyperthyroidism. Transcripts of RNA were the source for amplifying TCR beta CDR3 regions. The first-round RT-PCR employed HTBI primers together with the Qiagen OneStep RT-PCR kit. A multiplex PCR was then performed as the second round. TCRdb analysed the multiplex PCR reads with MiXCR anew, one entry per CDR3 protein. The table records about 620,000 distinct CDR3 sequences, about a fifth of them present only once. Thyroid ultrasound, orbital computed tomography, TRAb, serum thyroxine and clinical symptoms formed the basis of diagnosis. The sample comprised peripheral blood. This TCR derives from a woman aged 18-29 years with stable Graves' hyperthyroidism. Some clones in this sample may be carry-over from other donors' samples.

The chain's CDR3 is CASSLASNRRKETQYF. The CDR3 DNA is TGTGCCAGCAGCTTAGCGTCTAACAGAAGAAAAGAGACCCAGTACTTC. The chain uses TRBV7-2 and TRBJ2-5; D call uncertain. Germline V gives CDR1 SGHTA, CDR2 FQGNSA. There are 16 residues in the CDR3. V lost 0 bases, J lost 3 bases, and 14 bases lay in between.